This T cell receptor beta chain was sequenced during a study of a mutant IDH1 vaccine in newly diagnosed glioma. Study summary: In weeks 1, 3, 5, 7, 11, 15, 19 and 23, patients were vaccinated. Most patients had received both radiotherapy and temozolomide, the prior options being radiotherapy, temozolomide, or both. Sex distribution of treated patients was approximately 60% male and around 38% female; mean age was around 40 years.

Assay used: immunoSEQ multiplex PCR; TCRdb lists only in-frame clones, some missing. Of about 55,000 clones in the sample, 80% were seen once. Stated time point: week 23, last vaccination. Vaccination comprised doses that each held 300 ug of mutant IDH1 20-mer peptide, plus topical imiquimod. To note about this clone: Its matching antigen is unknown.

This CDR3 comprises 15 residues. Germline V gives CDR1 LNHDA, CDR2 SQIVND (reference sequence). Trimming removed 1 base at V and 4 bases at J, with 14 bases between. This material consisted of PBMCs, taken from a glioma patient whose treatment included an IDH1 peptide vaccine. The receptor was derived from a man in his forties with glioma. The rearrangement uses TRBV19 and TRBJ2-7, with D possibly being TRBD1 (5 bases). The CDR3 loop reads CASSIGTGTFYEQYF. In DNA, the CDR3 is TGTGCCAGTAGTATAGGAACAGGAACGTTTTACGAGCAGTACTTC.